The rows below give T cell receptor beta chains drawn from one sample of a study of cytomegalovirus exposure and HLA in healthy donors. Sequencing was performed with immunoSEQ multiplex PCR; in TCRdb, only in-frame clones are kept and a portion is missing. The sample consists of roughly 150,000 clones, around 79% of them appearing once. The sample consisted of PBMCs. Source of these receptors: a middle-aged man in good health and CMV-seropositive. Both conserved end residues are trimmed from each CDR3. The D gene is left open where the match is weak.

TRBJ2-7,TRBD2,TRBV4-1,ASSILQEGGKEQY
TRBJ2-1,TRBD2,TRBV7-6,ASSFGGGYNEQF
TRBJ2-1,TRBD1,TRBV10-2,ASRLDRASYNEQF
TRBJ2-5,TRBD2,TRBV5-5,ARSLTGTSGSETQY
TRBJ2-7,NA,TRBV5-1,ASSLGPADTYEQY
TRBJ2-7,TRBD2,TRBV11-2,ASSFGRGGPSYEQY
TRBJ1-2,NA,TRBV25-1,ASRAGTSYGYT
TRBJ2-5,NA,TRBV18,ASSPGRQETQY
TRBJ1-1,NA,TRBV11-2,ASSLQVGTEAF
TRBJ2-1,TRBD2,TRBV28,ASSLPATSGTNLEQF
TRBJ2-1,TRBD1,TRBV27,ASGTGGYNEQF
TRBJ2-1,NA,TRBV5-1,ASRSREWYNEQF
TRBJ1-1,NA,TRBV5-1,ASSLRDSNMNTEAF
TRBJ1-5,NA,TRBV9,ASSAGEGGSNQPQH
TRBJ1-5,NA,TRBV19,ASREVFRGNQPQH
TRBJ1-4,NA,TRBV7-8,ASSPVRARNEKLF
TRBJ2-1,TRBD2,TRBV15,ATKETSGGYNEQF
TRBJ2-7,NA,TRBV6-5,ASRISGTAAEQY
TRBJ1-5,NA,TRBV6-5,ASSYGGTGNQPQH
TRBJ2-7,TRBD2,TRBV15,ATSIGLAYEQY
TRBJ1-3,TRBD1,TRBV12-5,ASGLGDRVAGNTIY
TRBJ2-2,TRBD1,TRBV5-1,ASLQGAHTGELF
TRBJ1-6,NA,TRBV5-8,ASSFRGMSYNSPLH
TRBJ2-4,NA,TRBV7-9,ASSSRQASKNIQY
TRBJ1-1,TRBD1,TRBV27,ASRQGAWGEAF
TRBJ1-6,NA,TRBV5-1,ASSSTGSNSPLH
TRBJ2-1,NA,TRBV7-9,ASASEGRSYNEQF
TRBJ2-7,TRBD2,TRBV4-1,ASSQEPPGLGTYEQY
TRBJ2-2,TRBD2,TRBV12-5,ASARLSGRVGGELF
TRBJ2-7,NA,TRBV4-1,ASSMDRTSYEQY
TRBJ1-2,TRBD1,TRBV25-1,ASTGQGFINGYT
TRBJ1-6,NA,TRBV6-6,ASSSNSPLH
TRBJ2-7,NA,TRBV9,ASSVASATYEQY
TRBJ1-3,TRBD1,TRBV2,ASSRQGLSGNTIY
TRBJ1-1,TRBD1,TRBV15,ATSRDPHRGQGTEAF